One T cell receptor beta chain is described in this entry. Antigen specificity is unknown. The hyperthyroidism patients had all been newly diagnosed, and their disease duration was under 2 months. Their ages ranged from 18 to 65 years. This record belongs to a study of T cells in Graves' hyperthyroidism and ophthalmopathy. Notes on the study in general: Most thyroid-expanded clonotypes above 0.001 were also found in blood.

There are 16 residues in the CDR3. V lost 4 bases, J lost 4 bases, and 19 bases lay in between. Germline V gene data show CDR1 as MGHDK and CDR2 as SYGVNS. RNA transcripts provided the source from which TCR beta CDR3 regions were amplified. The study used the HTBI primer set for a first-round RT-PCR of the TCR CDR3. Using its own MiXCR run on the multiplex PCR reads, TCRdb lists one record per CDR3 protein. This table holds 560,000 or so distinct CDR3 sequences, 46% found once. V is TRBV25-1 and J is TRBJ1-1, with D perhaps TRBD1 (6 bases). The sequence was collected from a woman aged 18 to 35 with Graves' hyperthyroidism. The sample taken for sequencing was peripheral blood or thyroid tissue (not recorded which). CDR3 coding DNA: TGTGCCAGCAGTGCCACGGGGGACACCCCGAGCACTGAAGCTTTCTTT. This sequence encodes CASSATGDTPSTEAFF.